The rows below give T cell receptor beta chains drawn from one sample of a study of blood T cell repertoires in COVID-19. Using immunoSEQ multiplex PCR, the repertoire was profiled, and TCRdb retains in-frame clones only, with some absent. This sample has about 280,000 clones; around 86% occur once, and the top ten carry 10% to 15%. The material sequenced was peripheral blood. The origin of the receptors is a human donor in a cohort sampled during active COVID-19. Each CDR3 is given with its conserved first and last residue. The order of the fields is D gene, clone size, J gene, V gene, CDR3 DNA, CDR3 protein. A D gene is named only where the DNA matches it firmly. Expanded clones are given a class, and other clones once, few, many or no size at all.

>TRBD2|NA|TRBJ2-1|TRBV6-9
TGTGCCAGCAGGCCCGATAGCGGGAGGAGCTACAATGAGCAGTTCTTC
CASRPDSGRSYNEQFF
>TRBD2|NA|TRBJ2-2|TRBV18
TGTGCCAGCTCACCACCCGGGACTAGGGACACCGGGGAGCTGTTTTTT
CASSPPGTRDTGELFF
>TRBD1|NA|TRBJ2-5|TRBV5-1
TGCGCCAGCAGATCCGGACAGGGAAGGGAGACCCAGTACTTC
CASRSGQGRETQYF
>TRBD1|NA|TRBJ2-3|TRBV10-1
TGCGCCAGACAGGGGAAGGTAGATACGCAGTATTTT
CARQGKVDTQYF
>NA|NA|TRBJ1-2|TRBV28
TGTGCCAGCAGTTTGGGGGGGGACGGTATCGGGTATGGCTACACCTTC
CASSLGGDGIGYGYTF
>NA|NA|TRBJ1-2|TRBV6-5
TGTGCCAGCAGCCGTCAACAGGACTATGGCTACACCTTC
CASSRQQDYGYTF
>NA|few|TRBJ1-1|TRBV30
TGTGCCTGCCCGAGGGTGGCAGCTTTCTTT
CACPRVAAFF
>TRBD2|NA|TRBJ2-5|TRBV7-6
TGTGCCAGCAGCTTAGGCGCAACTAGCGGGCAAGAGACCCAGTACTTC
CASSLGATSGQETQYF
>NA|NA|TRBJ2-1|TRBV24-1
TGTGCCACCAGTGACCCCTCTTCGTACGGTGAGCAGTTCTTC
CATSDPSSYGEQFF
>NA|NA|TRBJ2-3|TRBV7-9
TGTGCCAGCAGCTTTGCGGTGGGCACAGATACGCAGTATTTT
CASSFAVGTDTQYF
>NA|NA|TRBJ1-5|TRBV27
TGTGCCAGCAGTCTCGCGGGACGGAGTAATCAGCCCCAGCATTTT
CASSLAGRSNQPQHF
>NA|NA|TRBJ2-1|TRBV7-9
TGTGCCAGCAGTATAAATGAGCAGTTCTTC
CASSINEQFF
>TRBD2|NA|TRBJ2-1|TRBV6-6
TGTGCCAGCAGGAACGGGGGGGGTAGGTCCTACAATGAGCAGTTCTTC
CASRNGGGRSYNEQFF
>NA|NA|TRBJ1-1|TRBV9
TGTGCCAGCAGCGTAGGGGAGGCTAACACTGAAGCTTTCTTT
CASSVGEANTEAFF
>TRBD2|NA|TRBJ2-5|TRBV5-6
TGTGCCAGCAGCTTGCCGGGACTAGCGGGAGAGACCCAGTACTTC
CASSLPGLAGETQYF
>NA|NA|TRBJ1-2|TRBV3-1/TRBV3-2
TGTGCCAGCAGCCAAGATACCACAGGCTTCTATGGCTACACCTTC
CASSQDTTGFYGYTF
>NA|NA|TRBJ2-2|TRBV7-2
TGTGCCAGCAGCCCTCGCCCGGGAGTGGGTACCGGGGAGCTGTTTTTT
CASSPRPGVGTGELFF
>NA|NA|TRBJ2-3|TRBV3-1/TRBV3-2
TGTGCCAGCAGCCAAGGAATTCGGAGGGCCATCACAGATACGCAGTATTTT
CASSQGIRRAITDTQYF
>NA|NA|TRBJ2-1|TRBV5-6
TGTGCCAGCAGCTTGAAATCTGGGAGTTCTAATGAGCAGTTCTTC
CASSLKSGSSNEQFF
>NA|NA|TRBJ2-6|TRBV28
TGTGCCAGCAGTTTATACTTAGGTAGCGGGACAGCTGGGGCCAACGTCCTGACTTTC
CASSLYLGSGTAGANVLTF
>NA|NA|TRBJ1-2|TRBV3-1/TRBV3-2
TGTGCCAGCAGCCAAGAACCCGGTACTAACTATGGCTACACCTTC
CASSQEPGTNYGYTF
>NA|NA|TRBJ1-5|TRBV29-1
TGCAGCGTTTGGACCGGGACACCCCCTTATAGCAATCAGCCCCAGCATTTT
CSVWTGTPPYSNQPQHF
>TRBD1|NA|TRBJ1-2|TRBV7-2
TGTGCCAGCAGCACCTGGACAGGGGAAGGCTACACCTTC
CASSTWTGEGYTF
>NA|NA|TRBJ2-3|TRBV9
TGTGCCAGCAGCGTAGCCAGCGGGACAGATACGCAGTATTTT
CASSVASGTDTQYF
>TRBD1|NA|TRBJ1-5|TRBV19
TGTGCCAGGACGACAGGGGAAGGGTATCAGCCCCAGCATTTT
CARTTGEGYQPQHF
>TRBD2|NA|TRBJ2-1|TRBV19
TGTGCCAGTAGTCCCACGAGCGGGAGGTGGGCAAATGAGCAGTTCTTC
CASSPTSGRWANEQFF
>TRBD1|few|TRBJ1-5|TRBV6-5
TGTGCCAGCAGGGGACAGGGTAATCAGCCCCAGCATTTT
CASRGQGNQPQHF
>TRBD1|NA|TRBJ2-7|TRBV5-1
TGCGCCAGCAGCGCTATGGGACAGGGGGCACTGGTCTTC
CASSAMGQGALVF
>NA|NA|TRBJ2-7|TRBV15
TGTGCCACCAGCAGAGGGGGACTGGGGGACTACGAGCAGTACTTC
CATSRGGLGDYEQYF
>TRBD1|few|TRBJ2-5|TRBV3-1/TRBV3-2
TGTGCCAGCCGTGGGACAGGGTCCCAAGAGACCCAGTACTTC
CASRGTGSQETQYF
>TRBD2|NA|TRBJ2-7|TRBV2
TGTGCCAGCACTCCCCGGGGGGGAGGAGGGATTTACGAGCAGTACTTC
CASTPRGGGGIYEQYF
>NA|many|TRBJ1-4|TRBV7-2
TGTGCCAGCAGCTTAGAACTAAATGAAAAACTGTTTTTT
CASSLELNEKLFF
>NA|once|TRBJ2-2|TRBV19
TGTGCCAGTAGTGCTATCAGACTAGACACCGGGGAGCTGTTTTTT
CASSAIRLDTGELFF
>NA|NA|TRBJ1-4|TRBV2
TGTGCCAGCAGAGGGGCAGCGGGTGAAAAACTGTTTTTT
CASRGAAGEKLFF
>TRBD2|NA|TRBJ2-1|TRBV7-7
TGTGCCAGCAGCTTAACTAGCGGGTGGAACGATGAGCAGTTCTTC
CASSLTSGWNDEQFF
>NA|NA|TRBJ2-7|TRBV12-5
TGTGCTAGTGGTTTGTCGTCCGAGCAGTACTTC
CASGLSSEQYF
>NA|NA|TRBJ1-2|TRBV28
TGTGCCAGCAGTTCAGTCTATGGCTACACCTTC
CASSSVYGYTF
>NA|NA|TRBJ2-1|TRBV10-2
TGCGCCAGCATGCAGGGATCCTACAATGAGCAGTTCTTC
CASMQGSYNEQFF
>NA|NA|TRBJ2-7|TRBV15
TGTGCCACCAGCAGAGAGGTAGTATACGAGCAGTACTTC
CATSREVVYEQYF
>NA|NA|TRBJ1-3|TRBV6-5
TGTGCCAGCAAAACAGGGACGGCTGGAAACACCATATATTTT
CASKTGTAGNTIYF
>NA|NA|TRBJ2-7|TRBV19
TGTGCCAGTAGAGACAGCAGCTTCTACGAGCAGTACTTC
CASRDSSFYEQYF
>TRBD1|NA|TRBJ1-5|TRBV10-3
TGTGCCATCAGCCGGGACAGCGCTCAGCCCCAGCATTTT
CAISRDSAQPQHF
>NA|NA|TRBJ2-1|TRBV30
TGTGCCTGGAGTGGGGGAGGATCCTACAATGAGCAGTTCTTC
CAWSGGGSYNEQFF
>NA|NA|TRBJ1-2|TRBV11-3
TGTGCCAGCAGCCCGACAAGTGGCTACACCTTC
CASSPTSGYTF
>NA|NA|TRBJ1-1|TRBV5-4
TGTGCCAGCAGCTTGGGGTGGGGCGTTGAAGCTTTCTTT
CASSLGWGVEAFF
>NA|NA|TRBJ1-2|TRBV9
TGTGCCAGCAGCATCACTGGGGCGAGCTATGGCTACACCTTC
CASSITGASYGYTF
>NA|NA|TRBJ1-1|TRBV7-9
TGTGCCAGCAGCTTCGGGGGGACGCTGCTCGAAGCTTTCTTT
CASSFGGTLLEAFF